Given below is one TCR beta chain in context. Its antigen is unknown. This record belongs to a study of T cells in Graves' hyperthyroidism and ophthalmopathy. Across the study: At initial diagnosis, before any treatment had begun, peripheral blood was obtained. Overall study findings and caveats: Ophthalmopathy was model-predicted a median about 6.7 months pre-onset.

Template material for amplifying TCR beta CDR3 regions consisted of RNA transcripts. The study used the HTBI primer set for a first-round RT-PCR of the TCR CDR3. TCRdb independently ran MiXCR on the multiplex PCR reads; one entry per CDR3 protein. The table lists about 260,000 distinct CDR3 sequences, less than 30% of them singletons. Uncontrolled infection, other autoimmune disease, pregnancy or lactation disqualified patients from enrolment. Approximately 10 ml of fresh peripheral blood supplied the PBMCs. Sequencing was performed on blood. The origin of this receptor is a man between 40 and 49 years old with Graves' hyperthyroidism that later progressed to Graves' ophthalmopathy.

CDR3 DNA sequence: TGTGCCAGCAGCTCTTTAGGACAGGGCCGGGTCGGGGAGCTGTTTTTT. This encodes CASSSLGQGRVGELFF. The chain links TRBV7-3 to TRBJ2-2; TRBD1 agrees at 8 bases. The CDR3 length is 16 residues. Trimming cost V 4 bases and J 7 bases; bases outside gene matches: 11. Looked up from germline, CDR1 is SGHTA and CDR2 is FQGTGA. Full variable domain (missing parts from reference TRBV7-3 and TRBJ2-2): GAGVSQTPSNKVTEKGKYVELRCDPISGHTALYWYRQSLGQGPEFLIYFQGTGAADDSGLPNDRFFAVRPEGSVSTLKIQRTERGDSAVYLCASSSLGQGRVGELFFGEGSRLTVL.